The 20 T cell receptor beta chains below all came from one sample that was sequenced in a study of T cells in Graves' hyperthyroidism and ophthalmopathy. Amplified TCR beta CDR3 regions came from RNA transcripts. In the first-round RT-PCR of the TCR CDR3, the HTBI primer set was used. TCRdb itself ran the multiplex PCR reads through MiXCR, one entry per CDR3 protein. Seen here are about 510,000 distinct CDR3 sequences, around 15% observed once, and the top ten hold about 14%. The sequenced sample was blood. These receptor sequences come from a woman between 35 and 50 years old with Graves' hyperthyroidism.

The chain has TRBV12-5 and TRBJ2-5; no clear D. Between the trimmed V and J ends, which lost 1 base and 4 bases, there was a span of 13 bases. CDR3 length: 15 residues. Germline CDR1 reads LGHNT; CDR2 reads FRNRAP. This CDR3 is CASGLGPLGPETQYF. For the CDR3, the DNA is TGTGCTAGTGGTTTGGGCCCCCTAGGGCCAGAGACCCAGTACTTC.

This clonotype was picked up a small number of times. This chain links TRBV5-1 with TRBJ2-2, with D perhaps TRBD2 (6 bases). Trimming left V 9 bases short and J 3 bases short, with 15 bases between. The V gene's germline CDR1 is SGHRS and CDR2 YFSETQ. CDR3 length equals 14 residues. In DNA form, the CDR3 reads TGCGCCACAACGGTGGCGGGATACACCGGGGAGCTGTTTTTT. Protein: CATTVAGYTGELFF.

This clonotype was counted many times. The chain recombines TRBV19 with TRBJ1-5, with 9 bases aligning to TRBD1. J was trimmed by 1 base and V by 6 bases; bases with no gene match: 10. The CDR3 has 17 residues. Germline CDR1 reads LNHDA; CDR2 reads SQIVND (reference sequence). CDR3: CASSPIDRGTSNQPQHF. In DNA form, the CDR3 reads TGTGCCAGTAGCCCTATTGACAGGGGGACCAGCAATCAGCCCCAGCATTTT.

This clonotype was seen repeatedly, ten times or more. The V and J genes are TRBV24-1 and TRBJ2-1, with 9 bases matching TRBD1. Germline V gene lookup returns CDR1 KGHDR and CDR2 SFDVKD. The CDR3 consists of 18 residues. V gave up 0 bases and J gave up 2 bases; unmatched junction bases: 7. The CDR3 here is CATSDLSAGDRAYNEQFF. In nucleotides, the CDR3 is TGTGCCACCAGTGATTTGTCCGCTGGGGACAGGGCCTACAATGAGCAGTTCTTC.

This clonotype was detected ten times or more. The chain employs TRBV12-3 or TRBV12-4 and TRBJ2-7; D perhaps matches TRBD2 (6 bases). V was shortened by 1 base and J by 0 bases, with 10 bases between the two germline ends. The CDR3 is 15 amino acids. The CDR3 protein is CASSLGTTSSYEQYF. In DNA form, the CDR3 reads TGTGCCAGCAGTTTAGGGACTACAAGCTCCTACGAGCAGTACTTC.

This clonotype has a handful of counts. The chain is built from TRBV5-1 and TRBJ1-4; 9 nucleotides agree with TRBD1. The CDR3 runs to 16 residues. Trimming removed 0 bases from V and 1 base from J; junction bases left unmatched: 1. Per germline, CDR1 SGHRS and CDR2 YFSETQ. CDR3 DNA: TGCGCCAGCAGCTTGGGGGGACAGGGAACTAATGAAAAACTGTTTTTT. Encoded protein: CASSLGGQGTNEKLFF.

Points on this clonotype: A read error may be the cause here, since a much bigger clone is one base away. The chain uses TRBV20-1 and TRBJ2-1; D is unresolved. The J call may not be correct, given that the DNA end is closer to TRBJ2-7. The CDR3 runs to 15 residues. Per the germline V gene, CDR1 is DFQATT and CDR2 is SNEGSKA (reference sequence). The CDR3 sequence: CSASRGRTSYNEQYF. The CDR3 DNA follows: TGCAGTGCTAGTCGCGGCAGAACCTCCTACAATGAGCAGTACTTC.

This clonotype has only a few counts. The rearrangement links TRBV6-2 or TRBV6-3 to TRBJ2-1, with 7 bases fitting TRBD1. The length of the CDR3 is 16 residues. The V and J ends lost 6 bases and 7 bases, in that order; junction bases with no gene match: 15. The germline V gene encodes CDR1 MNHEY and CDR2 SVGEGT. The CDR3 bases are TGTGCCAGCAGCCCATCACAGGGGTTGATCGAAAATGAGCAGTTCTTC. The encoded protein is CASSPSQGLIENEQFF.

This clonotype was counted only a few times. The chain couples TRBV9 to TRBJ1-5; D uncertain. Germline loops: CDR1 SGDLS, CDR2 YYNGEE. V gave up 2 bases and J gave up 8 bases, with 11 bases separating them. The CDR3 spans 13 residues. The CDR3 nucleotides are TGTGCCAGCAGCGTGGGAGAAATGGAGCCCCAGCATTTT. Translating it yields CASSVGEMEPQHF.

The rearrangement uses TRBV6-2 or TRBV6-3 and TRBJ2-5; D possibly matches TRBD1 or TRBD2 (6 bases each). The V gene lost 7 bases and the J gene lost 4 bases, with 31 bases spanning the gap. Germline V gene data show CDR1 as MNHEY and CDR2 as SVGEGT. This CDR3 is built from 19 residues. DNA for the CDR3: TGTGCCAGCAACGAACTAGCCGGAATGGGGGGCAAGGACGGAGAGACCCAGTACTTC. Amino acid sequence: CASNELAGMGGKDGETQYF.

This clonotype was seen ten or more times. The chain is built from TRBV2 and TRBJ1-4; maybe TRBD1 (6 bases). Germline V gene data show CDR1 as SNHLY and CDR2 as FYNNEI. This CDR3 region has 13 residues. Trimming shortened V by 8 bases and J by 4 bases, and 11 bases separated the two germline ends. The CDR3, as DNA: TGTGCCAGCCATGACAGGAATAATGAAAAACTGTTTTTT. It encodes CASHDRNNEKLFF.

Ten or more counts support this clonotype. CDR3 loop: CASSYSPPGTAGGYTF. Written as DNA, the CDR3 is TGTGCCAGCAGTTACTCTCCGCCCGGGACAGCAGGCGGCTACACCTTC. The rearrangement links TRBV6-2 or TRBV6-3 to TRBJ1-2; TRBD1 matches at 7 bases. The CDR3 contains 16 residues. Trimming removed 0 bases from V and 8 bases from J; junction bases left unmatched: 12. CDR1 is MNHEY, CDR2 SVGEGT, per germline.

This clonotype appeared many times. This chain joins TRBV7-2 and TRBJ2-1; unclear D gene. The V and J ends lost 3 bases and 0 bases respectively, with 9 bases between them. The CDR3 spans 15 residues. Germline CDR1 reads SGHTA; CDR2 reads FQGNSA. For the CDR3, the DNA is TGTGCCAGCAGCTTTCTAGGAAGCTCCTACAATGAGCAGTTCTTC. Amino acid sequence: CASSFLGSSYNEQFF.

In this sample, this clonotype turned up a few times. The chain recombines TRBV5-6 with TRBJ2-2; 10 bases align to TRBD2. V gave up 4 bases and J gave up 6 bases; unmatched junction bases: 9. This CDR3 is 16 amino acids long. The germline gives CDR1 SGHDT, CDR2 YYEEEE. This chain's CDR3 is CASSPGLAVKSGELFF. The CDR3 DNA reads TGTGCCAGCAGCCCTGGACTAGCGGTCAAGTCCGGGGAGCTGTTTTTT. Drawing the rest from reference TRBV5-6 and TRBJ2-2, the complete variable domain is DAGVTQSPTHLIKTRGQQVTLRCSPKSGHDTVSWYQQALGQGPQFIFQYYEEEERQRGNFPDRFSGHQFPNYSSELNVNALLLGDSALYLCASSPGLAVKSGELFFGEGSRLTVL.

The genes are TRBV5-1 and TRBJ1-6; D is perhaps TRBD1 (6 bases). The CDR3 has 17 residues. V was pared by 2 bases and J by 7 bases, with 19 bases between. Germline CDR1 reads SGHRS; CDR2 reads YFSETQ. CDR3 in amino acids: CASSLGAPGGENSPLHF. For the CDR3, the DNA is TGCGCCAGCAGCTTAGGGGCCCCGGGGGGCGAAAATTCACCCCTCCACTTT. Complete variable domain (other parts from reference TRBV5-1 and TRBJ1-6): KAGVTQTPRYLIKTRGQQVTLSCSPISGHRSVSWYQQTPGQGLQFLFEYFSETQRNKGNFPGRFSGRQFSNSRSEMNVSTLELGDSALYLCASSLGAPGGENSPLHFGNGTRLTVT.

The genes are TRBV20-1 and TRBJ2-2; 8 bases are shared with TRBD1. Trimming took 3 bases from V and 6 from J; bases not matched to a gene: 3. Germline CDR1 is DFQATT and CDR2 is SNEGSKA (reference sequence). The CDR3 totals 13 residues. The CDR3 reads CSASRQGSGELFF. The CDR3 DNA reads as TGCAGTGCTAGCCGACAGGGGTCCGGGGAGCTGTTTTTT.

This clonotype occurred many times. This chain joins TRBV20-1 and TRBJ2-1; D remains unclear. V was clipped by 3 bases and J by 7 bases, with 13 bases between them. Looked up from germline, CDR1 is DFQATT and CDR2 is SNEGSKA (reference sequence). CDR3 length: 13 residues. Here the CDR3 reads CSARVTWENEQFF. The CDR3 DNA reads TGCAGTGCTAGGGTTACTTGGGAAAATGAGCAGTTCTTC.

This clonotype was seen many times. The V call is TRBV20-1, the J call TRBJ2-1; 8 nucleotides match TRBD1. There are 15 residues in the CDR3. The germline V gene encodes CDR1 DFQATT and CDR2 SNEGSKA (reference sequence). V was pared by 5 bases and J by 3 bases, with 9 bases of the junction left unmatched. The CDR3 loop reads CSARQQGVVYNEQFF. The CDR3 DNA reads TGCAGTGCTCGGCAACAGGGGGTGGTCTACAATGAGCAGTTCTTC.

This clonotype was counted between two and nine times. The chain links TRBV13 to TRBJ2-2; D is tentatively TRBD1 or TRBD2 (5 bases each). Trimming pared 5 bases from V and 4 bases from J, leaving 14 bases between. CDR3 size: 15 residues. CDR1 is PRHDT and CDR2 is FYEKMQ in the germline V gene (reference sequence). The CDR3: CASSPLGGGTGELFF. Here the CDR3 DNA reads TGTGCCAGCAGCCCACTTGGGGGTGGCACCGGGGAGCTGTTTTTT.

At least ten counts were recorded for this clonotype. Here the CDR3 reads CASSEGQGGFYEQYF. The CDR3, as DNA: TGTGCCAGCAGTGAGGGACAGGGGGGATTCTACGAGCAGTACTTC. This rearrangement joins TRBV2 to TRBJ2-7; 11 bases map to TRBD1. Germline assignment: CDR1 SNHLY and CDR2 FYNNEI. This CDR3 spans 15 amino acids. The ends lost 3 bases at V and 3 bases at J; junction bases unmatched: 4. Drawing the rest from reference TRBV2 and TRBJ2-7, the complete variable domain is EPEVTQTPSHQVTQMGQEVILRCVPISNHLYFYWYRQILGQKVEFLVSFYNNEISEKSEIFDDQFSVERPDGSNFTLKIRSTKLEDSAMYFCASSEGQGGFYEQYFGPGTRLTVT.